The source of this T cell receptor beta chain is a study of Ad26.COV2.S vaccination and SARS-CoV-2 variants. Study overall: Once or twice, 56 days apart, Ad26.COV2.S was delivered intramuscularly. Broader study findings: Spike-specific TCR breadth ran higher among vaccine recipients than placebo recipients.

Sequencing was performed with immunoSEQ multiplex PCR; in TCRdb, only in-frame clones are kept and a portion is missing. The sample lists 350,000 to 500,000 clones, roughly 90% occurring once. Germline V CDR1 and CDR2: SGHTA, FQGTGA. The CDR3 length is 15 residues. Trimming at V came to 3 bases and at J to 1 base, leaving 4 bases not matched to a gene. Stated treatment: roughly 20 received Ad26.COV2.S at low or high dose, single or two shots; a few received placebo; per-sample allocation not given. All samples were drawn on day 63, counting from the first vaccine or placebo injection. An adult of 18-55 years in Boston served as donor. Ad26 vector vaccine expressed Wuhan-strain SARS-CoV-2 spike. As regards this clone: The antigen is undetermined.

Sequencing used peripheral blood, obtained in a trial of Ad26.COV2.S vaccine versus placebo. The receptor's source is a person aged 18-60 years who received the Ad26.COV2.S COVID-19 vaccine or a placebo. The chain is built from TRBV7-3 and TRBJ2-3, with 7 bases fitting TRBD2. The CDR3 nucleotides read TGTGCCAGCAGCTTGTTGGCGGGGGGCACAGATACGCAGTATTTT. Encoded protein: CASSLLAGGTDTQYF.